Listed here are 4 T cell receptor beta chains from one sample, sequenced in a study of blood T cell repertoires in COVID-19. Clones were read by immunoSEQ multiplex PCR, and TCRdb kept only the in-frame ones, dropping some. This repertoire shows 150,000 to 200,000 clones, approximately 80% found once; its top ten account for roughly 8.8%. The source material was peripheral blood. The receptor set was obtained from an elderly woman with COVID-19, enrolled during active disease.

V and J are TRBV5-4 and TRBJ1-2, with 7 bases identical to TRBD1. The CDR3 loop spans 17 amino acids. V shed 2 bases and J 0 bases; nucleotides not matched to a gene: 10. Per germline, CDR1 SGHNT and CDR2 YYREEE (reference sequence). CDR3 coding DNA: TGTGCCAGCAGCTTAGGAGGGGGCGCGTTAGCTAACTATGGCTACACCTTC. This encodes CASSLGGGALANYGYTF.

V is TRBV5-1 and J is TRBJ1-2, with a tentative D call TRBD1 (6 bases). Between the trimmed V and J ends, which lost 3 bases and 3 bases, there was a span of 12 bases. The germline gives CDR1 SGHRS, CDR2 YFSETQ. The CDR3 is 14 residues long. The CDR3 loop is CASSSGQSDYGYTF. Written as DNA, the CDR3 is TGCGCCAGCAGCTCCGGACAGTCAGACTATGGCTACACCTTC. Full variable domain (remainder filled in from reference TRBV5-1 and TRBJ1-2): KAGVTQTPRYLIKTRGQQVTLSCSPISGHRSVSWYQQTPGQGLQFLFEYFSETQRNKGNFPGRFSGRQFSNSRSEMNVSTLELGDSALYLCASSSGQSDYGYTFGSGTRLTVV.

The V gene is TRBV6-1, the J gene TRBJ2-2; possible D gene TRBD2, 5 bases. The V end was cut by 2 bases, the J end by 0 bases, with 10 bases between. CDR3 length: 16 amino acids. Germline lookup yields CDR1 MNHNS and CDR2 SASEGT. This CDR3 is CASSERTPANTGELFF. For the CDR3, the DNA is TGTGCCAGCAGTGAACGGACTCCCGCGAACACCGGGGAGCTGTTTTTT.

This chain uses TRBV20-1 with TRBJ2-3; tentatively, D is TRBD1 (6 bases). Germline V gene data show CDR1 as DFQATT and CDR2 as SNEGSKA (reference sequence). The CDR3 consists of 11 residues. Trimming stripped 8 bases from V and 4 bases from J, with 10 bases between. This CDR3 reads CSRQEADTQYF. The CDR3 bases are TGCAGTCGACAGGAGGCAGATACGCAGTATTTT.